This is a list of T cell receptor beta chains from one sample in a study of blood T cell repertoires in COVID-19. Data came from immunoSEQ multiplex PCR; TCRdb stores just in-frame clones and leaves some out. Of 230,000 or so clones listed, 84% are singletons. Sequenced input: peripheral blood. These receptors came from a man between 35 and 55 years old who had recovered from COVID-19. Both conserved end residues are part of each CDR3. The D gene is left open where the match is weak. Where a row states a size, it is once, few, many or the class of an expanded clone; other rows omit it.

D gene | clone size | CDR3 length | J gene | V gene | CDR3 DNA | CDR3 protein
- | - | 15 | TRBJ1-4 | TRBV5-1 | TGCGCCAGCAGCTTGACAGGGTCGTCGGGTGAAAAACTGTTTTTT | CASSLTGSSGEKLFF
- | - | 14 | TRBJ1-1 | TRBV4-3 | TGCGCCAGCAGCCAAGGGTTTACAGAGTCGAAAGCTTTCTTT | CASSQGFTESKAFF
TRBD1 | once | 13 | TRBJ1-2 | TRBV7-8 | TGTGCCAGCAGCATGGGACAGGGGGACGGCTACACCTTC | CASSMGQGDGYTF
TRBD1 | once | 17 | TRBJ2-2 | TRBV11-3 | TGTGCCAGCAGCCTAACATACAGGGGGCAAAACACCGGGGAGCTGTTTTTT | CASSLTYRGQNTGELFF
TRBD1 | - | 13 | TRBJ1-1 | TRBV6-5 | TGTGCCGGAGCCGGGACAGCGGTAACTGAAGCTTTCTTT | CAGAGTAVTEAFF
- | - | 15 | TRBJ2-5 | TRBV5-1 | TGCGCCAGCAGCCAGGGACACCTCGGCGGAGAGACCCAGTACTTC | CASSQGHLGGETQYF
TRBD1 | few | 13 | TRBJ1-2 | TRBV12-3/TRBV12-4 | TGTGCCAGCAGTTTGCCACAGGGGAGAGGCTACACCTTC | CASSLPQGRGYTF
TRBD1 | - | 16 | TRBJ1-2 | TRBV19 | TGTGCCAGTAGTATAGATGGCGAGGGGGCGATAAATGGCTACACCTTC | CASSIDGEGAINGYTF
TRBD2 | - | 17 | TRBJ2-7 | TRBV4-3 | TGCGCCAGCAGCCAAGATCAGAAACTAGCGGGAGTTGACGAGCAGTACTTC | CASSQDQKLAGVDEQYF
- | - | 13 | TRBJ2-2 | TRBV6-5 | TGTGCCAGCCTCTCCTCGAACACCGGGGAGCTGTTTTTT | CASLSSNTGELFF
TRBD1 | - | 15 | TRBJ2-5 | TRBV25-1 | TGTGCCAGCAGTGGCACGACAGGGGGCTCAGAGACCCAGTACTTC | CASSGTTGGSETQYF
- | - | 13 | TRBJ2-5 | TRBV19 | TGTGCCAGTAGTATAGGGACTCGAGGGACCCAGTACTTC | CASSIGTRGTQYF
- | once | 16 | TRBJ2-2 | TRBV9 | TGTGCCAGCAGCGTAGTAGGAGTCCGAAACACCGGGGAGCTGTTTTTT | CASSVVGVRNTGELFF
- | - | 12 | TRBJ1-6 | TRBV7-2 | TGTGCCAGCAGCTTAGTAGATTCACCCCTCCACTTT | CASSLVDSPLHF
TRBD2 | few | 13 | TRBJ2-7 | TRBV7-2 | TGTGCCAGCAGCTACCGCCGCGGGGGCGAGCAGTACTTC | CASSYRRGGEQYF
- | few | 13 | TRBJ2-7 | TRBV30 | TGTGCCTGGACCAGGGGTAGCTCCTACGAGCAGTACTTC | CAWTRGSSYEQYF
- | - | 14 | TRBJ1-1 | TRBV7-9 | TGTGCCAGCAGCTTATCGCAGGGTGACACTGAAGCTTTCTTT | CASSLSQGDTEAFF
- | - | 11 | TRBJ2-1 | TRBV6-2/TRBV6-3 | TGTGCCAGCAGTCGGCGAGGCAGGCAGTTCTTC | CASSRRGRQFF
- | - | 17 | TRBJ1-1 | TRBV4-1 | TGCGCCAGCAGCCAAGTTAGAAACAGTGGGCGGAACACTGAAGCTTTCTTT | CASSQVRNSGRNTEAFF
- | - | 13 | TRBJ1-2 | TRBV5-5 | TGTGCCAGCAGCCCTGGAGGGATCTATGGCTACACCTTC | CASSPGGIYGYTF
TRBD1 | - | 14 | TRBJ2-1 | TRBV11-3 | TGTGCCAGCAGCCACGACAGGGGTTACAATGAGCAGTTCTTC | CASSHDRGYNEQFF
- | once | 15 | TRBJ2-7 | TRBV9 | TGTGCCAGCAGCCCCTCCGGGGTCTACAGCTACGAGCAGTACTTC | CASSPSGVYSYEQYF
TRBD1 | - | 16 | TRBJ2-2 | TRBV7-9 | TGTGCCAGCAGCTTAGGGACAGGGGGTGTCACCGGGGAGCTGTTTTTT | CASSLGTGGVTGELFF
- | - | 13 | TRBJ1-1 | TRBV21-1 | TGTGCCAGCAGCAATAGAAAGAACACTGAAGCTTTCTTT | CASSNRKNTEAFF
- | - | 15 | TRBJ2-2 | TRBV5-1 | TGCGCCAGCAGCCAGAGGACAACGAACACCGGGGAGCTGTTTTTT | CASSQRTTNTGELFF
- | once | 18 | TRBJ1-6 | TRBV9 | TGTGCCAGCAGCATTTCACCGGGGGGCGGCTCCTATAATTCACCCCTCCACTTT | CASSISPGGGSYNSPLHF